This T cell receptor (beta chain) was sequenced for a study of T cell responses to AZD1222 COVID-19 vaccine. Germline V CDR1 and CDR2: MNHEY, SVGEGT. CDR3 size: 16 residues. Trimming cost V 2 bases and J 3 bases; bases outside gene matches: 8. With respect to this clone: As yet, its antigen is unknown.

Whole-study results and caveats: Clonal diversity was possibly underestimated, and the donors were mostly white British, with more females. Baseline seropositivity occurred in only six AZD1222 recipients. Scientists sampled the repertoires only once the peak T cell response had passed. Regions 160-218 and 743-854 dominated among vaccine-associated CD4 TCRs spanning spike.

TCRdb's table, derived via immunoSEQ multiplex PCR, lists solely in-frame clones and lacks some. The repertoire holds some 180,000 clones, with approximately 94% as singletons. This chain links TRBV6-2 or TRBV6-3 with TRBJ2-7, with 9 nucleotides matching TRBD1. The sequence derives from an adult who received the AZD1222 COVID-19 vaccine. The sample consisted of peripheral blood, taken 28 days after the second AZD1222 dose. The CDR3 region is CASSYPTGGFDYEQYF. CDR3 bases: TGTGCCAGCAGTTACCCAACAGGGGGCTTTGACTACGAGCAGTACTTC.